This T cell receptor beta chain was captured by sequencing in a study of blood T cell repertoires in COVID-19. Study summary: The analysed material was cDNA or gDNA that came from T cells, B-cell-depleted T cells, or PBMCs.

The CDR3 covers 14 residues. Trimming cost V 3 bases and J 4 bases, with 13 bases left between them. Germline CDR1 is GTSNPN and CDR2 is SVGIG (reference sequence). How the authors handled the data: Cell counts per sample came from amplifying reference gene primers. Clones were sequenced by immunoSEQ multiplex PCR, and TCRdb holds only the in-frame ones, with some missing. From that table come the V and J calls and clone size; the DNA was used to work out D and trimming. The sample yields under 200,000 clones, roughly 90% seen once. The specimen was peripheral blood. The TCR originated in a man aged 18 to 30 with active or convalescent COVID-19. The chain carries TRBV30 and TRBJ1-3; tentative D call: TRBD1 (5 bases). The CDR3 DNA sequence: TGTGCCTGGAGGACCCCAGGGATCGGAAACACCATATATTTT. This encodes CAWRTPGIGNTIYF.